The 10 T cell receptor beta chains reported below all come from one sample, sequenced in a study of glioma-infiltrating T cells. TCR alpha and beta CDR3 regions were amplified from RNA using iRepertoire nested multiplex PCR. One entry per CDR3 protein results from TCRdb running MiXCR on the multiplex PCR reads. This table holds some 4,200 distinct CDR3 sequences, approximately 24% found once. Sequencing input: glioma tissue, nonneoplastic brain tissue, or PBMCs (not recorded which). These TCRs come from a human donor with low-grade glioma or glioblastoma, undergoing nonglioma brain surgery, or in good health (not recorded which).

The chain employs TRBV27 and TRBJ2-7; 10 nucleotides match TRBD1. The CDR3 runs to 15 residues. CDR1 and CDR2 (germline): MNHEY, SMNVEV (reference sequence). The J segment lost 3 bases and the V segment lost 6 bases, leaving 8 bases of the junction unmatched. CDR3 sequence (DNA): TGTGCCAGCAGCTTGAATCGGGACAGGGGCTACGAGCAGTACTTC. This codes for CASSLNRDRGYEQYF.

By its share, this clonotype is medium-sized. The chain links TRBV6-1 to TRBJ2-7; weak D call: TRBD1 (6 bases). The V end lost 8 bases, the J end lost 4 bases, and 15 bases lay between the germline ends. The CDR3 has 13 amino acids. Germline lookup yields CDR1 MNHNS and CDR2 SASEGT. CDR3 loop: CASSPGHRYEQYF. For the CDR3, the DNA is TGTGCCAGCTCCCCGGGACACCGATACGAGCAGTACTTC.

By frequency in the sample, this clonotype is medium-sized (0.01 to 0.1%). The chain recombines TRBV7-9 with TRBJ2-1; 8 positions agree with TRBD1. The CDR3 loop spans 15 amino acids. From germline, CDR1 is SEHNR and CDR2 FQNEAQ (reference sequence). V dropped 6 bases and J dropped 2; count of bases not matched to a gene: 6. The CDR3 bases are TGTGCCAGCAGACATAGGACAGGGACCTACAATGAGCAGTTCTTC. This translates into CASRHRTGTYNEQFF.

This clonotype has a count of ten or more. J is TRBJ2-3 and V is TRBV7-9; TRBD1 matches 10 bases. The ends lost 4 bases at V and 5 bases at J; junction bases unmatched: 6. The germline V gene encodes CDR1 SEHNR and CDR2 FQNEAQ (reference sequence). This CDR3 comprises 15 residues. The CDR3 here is CASSWRQGAEDTQYF. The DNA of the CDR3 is TGTGCCAGCAGCTGGCGACAGGGGGCAGAAGATACGCAGTATTTT.

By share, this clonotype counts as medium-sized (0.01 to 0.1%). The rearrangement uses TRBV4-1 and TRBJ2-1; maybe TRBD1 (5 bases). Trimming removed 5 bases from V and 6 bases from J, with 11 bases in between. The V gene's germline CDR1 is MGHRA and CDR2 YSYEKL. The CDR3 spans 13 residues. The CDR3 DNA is TGCGCCAGCAGCGTCGATAGGGGCAATGAGCAGTTCTTC. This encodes CASSVDRGNEQFF.

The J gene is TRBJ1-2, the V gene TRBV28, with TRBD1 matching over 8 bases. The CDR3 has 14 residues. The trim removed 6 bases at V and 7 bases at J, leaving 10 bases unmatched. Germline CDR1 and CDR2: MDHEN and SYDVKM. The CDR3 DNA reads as TGTGCCAGCAGGTCTTGGACAGGGAGGGGTGGCTACACCTTC. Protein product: CASRSWTGRGGYTF.

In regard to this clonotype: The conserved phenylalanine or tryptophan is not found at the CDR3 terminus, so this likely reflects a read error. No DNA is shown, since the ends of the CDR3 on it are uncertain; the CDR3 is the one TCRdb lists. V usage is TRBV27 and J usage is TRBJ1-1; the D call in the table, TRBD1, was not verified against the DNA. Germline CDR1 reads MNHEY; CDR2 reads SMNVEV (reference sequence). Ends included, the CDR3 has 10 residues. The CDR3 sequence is CASKNGKAFL.

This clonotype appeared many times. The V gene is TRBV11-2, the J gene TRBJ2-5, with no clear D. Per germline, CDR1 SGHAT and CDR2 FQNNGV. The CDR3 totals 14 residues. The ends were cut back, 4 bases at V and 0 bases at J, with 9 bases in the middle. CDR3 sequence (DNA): TGTGCCAGCAGCTCCCTCCAACACCAAGAGACCCAGTACTTC. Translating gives CASSSLQHQETQYF.

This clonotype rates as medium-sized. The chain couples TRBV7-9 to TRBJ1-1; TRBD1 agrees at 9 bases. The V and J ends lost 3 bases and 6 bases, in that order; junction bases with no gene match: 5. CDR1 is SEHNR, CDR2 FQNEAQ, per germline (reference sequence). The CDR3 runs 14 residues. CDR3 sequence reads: CASSFSDRGPEAFF. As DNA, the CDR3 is TGTGCCAGCAGCTTCTCGGACAGGGGCCCTGAAGCTTTCTTT.

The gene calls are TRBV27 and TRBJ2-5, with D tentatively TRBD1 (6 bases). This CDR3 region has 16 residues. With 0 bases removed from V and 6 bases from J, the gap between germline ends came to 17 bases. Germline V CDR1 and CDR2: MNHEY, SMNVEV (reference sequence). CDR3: CASSLSWGSGAKTQYF. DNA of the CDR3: TGTGCCAGCAGTTTATCGTGGGGCTCAGGGGCGAAGACCCAGTACTTC.